The sequence of this TCR beta chain was determined in a study of T cell clonality in common variable immunodeficiency. Findings and limits, study-wide: In common variable immunodeficiency, TCR beta chains reportedly carried fewer deletions and N-nucleotide insertions. Compared with controls, CVID subjects had fewer shared TCRbeta clones.

Libraries were prepared by immunoSEQ multiplex PCR; TCRdb keeps only in-frame clonotypes and omits some of them. Recorded here are 75,000 to 85,000 clones, none singletons. In this sample, this clone turned up many times. Its specificity is unknown. The read is 3 residues too short to cover the CDR3 end, so that end is filled in from the germline J gene. Per the germline V gene, CDR1 is PRHDT and CDR2 is FYEKMQ (reference sequence). V shed 2 bases and J 3 bases; nucleotides not matched to a gene: 6. This CDR3 is built from 18 residues. The receptor comes from a person aged 18 to 70 in good health. The sequenced sample consisted of peripheral blood mononuclear cells. The rearrangement links TRBV13 to TRBJ2-2, with 13 bases identical to TRBD2. The CDR3 sequence: CASSLHRLAGGDTGELFF. The CDR3 DNA, read in part, is TGTGCCAGCAGCTTACATCGACTAGCGGGAGGCGACACCGGGGAG.